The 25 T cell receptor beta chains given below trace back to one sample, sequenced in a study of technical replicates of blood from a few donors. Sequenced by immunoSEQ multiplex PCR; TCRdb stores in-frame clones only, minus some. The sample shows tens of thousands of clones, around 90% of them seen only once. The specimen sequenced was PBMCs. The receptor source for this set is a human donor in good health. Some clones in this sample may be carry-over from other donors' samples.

The CDR3: CASMWDSGQPQHF. The DNA of the CDR3 is TGTGCCAGCATGTGGGACAGTGGGCAGCCCCAGCATTTT. This chain joins TRBV2 and TRBJ1-5, with 7 bases aligning to TRBD1. V lost 7 bases, J lost 7 bases, and 7 bases stayed unmatched. This CDR3 comprises 13 residues. Germline CDR1 is SNHLY and CDR2 is FYNNEI.

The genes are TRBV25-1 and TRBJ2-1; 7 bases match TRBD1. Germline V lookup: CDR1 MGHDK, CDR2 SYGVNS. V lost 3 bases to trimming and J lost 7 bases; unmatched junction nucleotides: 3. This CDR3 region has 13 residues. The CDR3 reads CASSETGLNEQFF. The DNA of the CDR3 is TGTGCCAGCAGTGAGACAGGGCTGAATGAGCAGTTCTTC.

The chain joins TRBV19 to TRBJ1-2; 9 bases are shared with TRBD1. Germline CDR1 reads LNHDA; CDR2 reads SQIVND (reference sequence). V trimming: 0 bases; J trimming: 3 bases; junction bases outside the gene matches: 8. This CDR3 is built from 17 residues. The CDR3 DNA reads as TGTGCCAGTAGTATAGATGCGCCGACAGGGGGTCACTATGGCTACACCTTC. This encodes CASSIDAPTGGHYGYTF.

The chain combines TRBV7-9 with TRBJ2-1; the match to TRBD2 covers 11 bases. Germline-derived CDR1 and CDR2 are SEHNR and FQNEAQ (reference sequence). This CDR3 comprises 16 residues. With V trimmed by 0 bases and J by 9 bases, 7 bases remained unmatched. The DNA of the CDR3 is TGTGCCAGCAGCTTAGCATTGACTAGCGGGGCCGCTGAGCAGTTCTTC. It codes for CASSLALTSGAAEQFF.

CDR3 amino acids: CASSSDPGVDEKLFF. CDR3 DNA: TGTGCCAGCAGCTCCGACCCAGGGGTGGATGAAAAACTGTTTTTT. V gene TRBV5-5 combines with J gene TRBJ1-4, with D possibly matching TRBD1 (6 bases). The CDR3 contains 15 residues. The germline V and J ends were trimmed by 3 bases and 6 bases, with 15 bases remaining between them. Germline V CDR1 and CDR2: SGHKS, YYEKEE (reference sequence).

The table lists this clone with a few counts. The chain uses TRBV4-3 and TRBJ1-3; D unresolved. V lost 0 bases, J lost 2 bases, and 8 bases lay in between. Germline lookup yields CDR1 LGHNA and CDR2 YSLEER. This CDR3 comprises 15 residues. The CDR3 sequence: CASSQDRSTGNTIYF. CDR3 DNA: TGCGCCAGCAGCCAAGACAGGTCTACTGGAAACACCATATATTTT.

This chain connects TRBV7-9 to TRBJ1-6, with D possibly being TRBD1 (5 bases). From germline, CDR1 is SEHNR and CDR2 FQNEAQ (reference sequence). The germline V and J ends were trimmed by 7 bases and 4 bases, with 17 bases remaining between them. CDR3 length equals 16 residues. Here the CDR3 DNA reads TGTGCCAGCATTTTTACCGCCGGGGGGTATAATTCACCCCTCCACTTT. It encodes CASIFTAGGYNSPLHF.

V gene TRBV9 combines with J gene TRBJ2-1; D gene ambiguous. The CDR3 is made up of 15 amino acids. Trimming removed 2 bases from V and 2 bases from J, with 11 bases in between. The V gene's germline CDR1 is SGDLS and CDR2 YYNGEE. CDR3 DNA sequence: TGTGCCAGCAGCGTCGGTGCTTTAACCTACAATGAGCAGTTCTTC. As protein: CASSVGALTYNEQFF.

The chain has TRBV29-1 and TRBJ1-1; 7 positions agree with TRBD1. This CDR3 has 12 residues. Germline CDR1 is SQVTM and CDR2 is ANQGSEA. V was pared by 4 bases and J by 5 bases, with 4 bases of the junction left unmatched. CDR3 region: CSVALTGTEAFF. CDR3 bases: TGCAGCGTTGCCCTGACAGGGACTGAAGCTTTCTTT.

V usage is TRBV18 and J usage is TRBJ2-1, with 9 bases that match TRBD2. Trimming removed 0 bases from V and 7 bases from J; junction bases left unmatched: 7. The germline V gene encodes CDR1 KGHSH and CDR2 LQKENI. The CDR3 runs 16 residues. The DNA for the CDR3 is TGTGCCAGCTCACCACCCGCTAGCGGGATGGAAAATGAGCAGTTCTTC. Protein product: CASSPPASGMENEQFF. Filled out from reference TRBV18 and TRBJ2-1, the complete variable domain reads NAGVMQNPRHLVRRRGQEARLRCSPMKGHSHVYWYRQLPEEGLKFMVYLQKENIIDESGMPKERFSAEFPKEGPSILRIQQVVRGDSAAYFCASSPPASGMENEQFFGPGTRLTVL.

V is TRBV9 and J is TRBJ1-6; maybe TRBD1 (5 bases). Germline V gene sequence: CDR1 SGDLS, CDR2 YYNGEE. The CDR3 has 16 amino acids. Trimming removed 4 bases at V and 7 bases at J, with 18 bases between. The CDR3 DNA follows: TGTGCCAGCAGCTCCAGATACGGGGGAGGAAATTCACCCCTCCACTTT. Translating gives CASSSRYGGGNSPLHF.

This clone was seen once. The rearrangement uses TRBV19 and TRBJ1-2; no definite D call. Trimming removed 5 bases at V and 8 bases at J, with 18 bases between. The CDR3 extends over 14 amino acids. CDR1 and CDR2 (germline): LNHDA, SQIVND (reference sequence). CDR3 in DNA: TGTGCCAGTAGTCCCCCCGAAGCAGGATGGGGCTACACCTTC. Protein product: CASSPPEAGWGYTF. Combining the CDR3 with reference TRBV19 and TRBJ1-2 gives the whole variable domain DGGITQSPKYLFRKEGQNVTLSCEQNLNHDAMYWYRQDPGQGLRLIYYSQIVNDFQKGDIAEGYSVSREKKESFPLTVTSAQKNPTAFYLCASSPPEAGWGYTFGSGTRLTVV.

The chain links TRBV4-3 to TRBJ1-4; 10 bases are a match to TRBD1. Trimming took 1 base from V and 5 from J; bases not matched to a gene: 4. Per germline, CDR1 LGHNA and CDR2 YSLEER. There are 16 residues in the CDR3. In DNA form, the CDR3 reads TGCGCCAGCAGCCAAGCCAGGGGACAGGGGAATGAAAAACTGTTTTTT. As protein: CASSQARGQGNEKLFF.

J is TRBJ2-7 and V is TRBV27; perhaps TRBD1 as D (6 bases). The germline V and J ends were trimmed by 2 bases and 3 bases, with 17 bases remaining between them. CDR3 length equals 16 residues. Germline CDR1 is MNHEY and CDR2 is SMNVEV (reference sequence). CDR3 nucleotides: TGTGCCAGCAGTTTAGGGTGGGGGCTAGAAGACTACGAGCAGTACTTC. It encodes CASSLGWGLEDYEQYF.

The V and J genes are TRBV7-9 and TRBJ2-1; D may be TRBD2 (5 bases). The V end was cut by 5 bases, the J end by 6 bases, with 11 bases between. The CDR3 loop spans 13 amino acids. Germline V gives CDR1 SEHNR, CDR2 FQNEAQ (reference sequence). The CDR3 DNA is TGTGCCAGCAGCCTGGATGGGAGCAATGAGCAGTTCTTC. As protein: CASSLDGSNEQFF.

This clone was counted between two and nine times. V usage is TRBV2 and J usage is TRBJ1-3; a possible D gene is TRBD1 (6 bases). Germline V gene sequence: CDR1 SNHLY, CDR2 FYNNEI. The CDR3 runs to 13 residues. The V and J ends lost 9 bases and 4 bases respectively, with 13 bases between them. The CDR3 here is CASKRQEGNTIYF. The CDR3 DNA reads TGTGCCAGTAAGAGACAGGAAGGAAACACCATATATTTT.

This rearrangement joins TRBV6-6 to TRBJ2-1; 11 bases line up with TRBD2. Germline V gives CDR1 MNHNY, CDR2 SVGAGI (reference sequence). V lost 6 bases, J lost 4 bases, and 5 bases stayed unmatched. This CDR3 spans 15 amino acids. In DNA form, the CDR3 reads TGTGCCAGCAGCTACCCTAGCGGGGGGTACAATGAGCAGTTCTTC. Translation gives CASSYPSGGYNEQFF.

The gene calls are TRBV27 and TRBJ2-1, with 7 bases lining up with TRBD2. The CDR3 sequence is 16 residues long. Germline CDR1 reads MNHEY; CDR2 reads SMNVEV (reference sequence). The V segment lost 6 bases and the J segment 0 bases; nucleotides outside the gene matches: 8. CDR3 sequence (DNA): TGTGCCAGCAGCCCAGCGGGGACCCGCTCCTACAATGAGCAGTTCTTC. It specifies CASSPAGTRSYNEQFF.

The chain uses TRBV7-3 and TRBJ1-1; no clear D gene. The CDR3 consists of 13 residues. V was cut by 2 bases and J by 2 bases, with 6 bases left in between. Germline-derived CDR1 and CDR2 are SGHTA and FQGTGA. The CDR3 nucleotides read TGTGCCAGCAGCTTAGGCAGTAACACTGAAGCTTTCTTT. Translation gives CASSLGSNTEAFF.

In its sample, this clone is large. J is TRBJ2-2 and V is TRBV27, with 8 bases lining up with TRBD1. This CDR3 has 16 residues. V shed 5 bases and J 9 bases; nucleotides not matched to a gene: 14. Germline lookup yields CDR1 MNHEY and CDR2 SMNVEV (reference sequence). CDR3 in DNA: TGTGCCAGCAGTCCGAAAACAGGGGGACGCGCCCGGGAGCTGTTTTTT. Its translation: CASSPKTGGRARELFF.

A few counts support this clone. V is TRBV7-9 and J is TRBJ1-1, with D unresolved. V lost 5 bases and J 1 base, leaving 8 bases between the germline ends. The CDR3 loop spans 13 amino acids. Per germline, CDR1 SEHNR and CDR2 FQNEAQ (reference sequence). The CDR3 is CASSKPPNTEAFF. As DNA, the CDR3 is TGTGCCAGCAGCAAGCCACCGAACACTGAAGCTTTCTTT.

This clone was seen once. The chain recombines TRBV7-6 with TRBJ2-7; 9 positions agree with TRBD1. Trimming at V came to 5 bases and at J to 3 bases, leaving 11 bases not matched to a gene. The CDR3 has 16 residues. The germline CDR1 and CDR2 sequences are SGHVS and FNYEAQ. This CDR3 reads CASSSIYRGHIYEQYF. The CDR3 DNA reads TGTGCCAGCAGCAGCATTTACAGGGGGCATATCTACGAGCAGTACTTC.

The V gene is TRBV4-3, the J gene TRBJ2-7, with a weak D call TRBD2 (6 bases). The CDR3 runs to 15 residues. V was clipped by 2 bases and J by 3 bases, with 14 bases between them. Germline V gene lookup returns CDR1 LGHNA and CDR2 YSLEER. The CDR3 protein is CASSQYFAEGYEQYF. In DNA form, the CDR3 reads TGCGCCAGCAGCCAATATTTCGCGGAGGGCTACGAGCAGTACTTC.

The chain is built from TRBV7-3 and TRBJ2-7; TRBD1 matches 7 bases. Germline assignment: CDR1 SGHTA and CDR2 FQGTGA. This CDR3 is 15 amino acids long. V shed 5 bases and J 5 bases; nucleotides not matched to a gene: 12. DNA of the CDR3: TGTGCCAGCAGCACGTCCGGGACAGCCCCTCACGAGCAGTACTTC. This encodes CASSTSGTAPHEQYF.

This chain's CDR3 is CASLLTGTAKNHQPQHF. CDR3 nucleotide sequence: TGTGCCAGCCTTCTTACGGGGACAGCCAAAAATCATCAGCCCCAGCATTTT. This chain uses TRBV7-6 with TRBJ1-5; 7 bases are shared with TRBD1. CDR1 is SGHVS, CDR2 FNYEAQ, per germline. The junction had 18 bases not matched to a gene; V was cut back by 8 bases and J by 5 bases. The CDR3 sequence is 17 residues long. Complete variable domain (other parts from reference TRBV7-6 and TRBJ1-5): GAGVSQSPRYKVTKRGQDVALRCDPISGHVSLYWYRQALGQGPEFLTYFNYEAQQDKSGLPNDRFSAERPEGSISTLTIQRTEQRDSAMYRCASLLTGTAKNHQPQHFGDGTRLSIL.